The sequence of this T cell receptor beta chain was determined in a study of radiotherapy plus CTLA-4 blockade in lung cancer. Study-wide points: TCR clones from tumors expanded in blood after radiotherapy plus ipilimumab.

CTLA-4 blockade using ipilimumab, together with focal radiation, was received by patients with chemo-refractory metastatic non-small-cell lung cancer. J was trimmed by 0 bases and V by 6 bases; bases with no gene match: 4. This CDR3 is 15 amino acids long. Germline V CDR1 and CDR2: WNHNN, SYGVQD (reference sequence). For this clone: What it binds is not known.

The table came from immunoSEQ multiplex PCR; TCRdb's copy has only in-frame clones and leaves some out. The sample holds 35,000 to 40,000 clones, about 86% seen once. The source of this sequence is a human donor with non-small cell lung cancer whose response to radiotherapy plus ipilimumab could not be evaluated. The sequenced sample was peripheral blood, obtained from a patient treated with radiotherapy plus ipilimumab. This sequence joins TRBV10-1 and TRBJ2-4; the match to TRBD1 covers 8 bases. The CDR3 DNA is TGCGCCAGCAGCTCGGACAGGGCAGCCAAAAACATTCAGTACTTC. It translates to CASSSDRAAKNIQYF.